The sequence of this TCR beta chain was determined in a study of cytomegalovirus exposure and HLA in healthy donors. The length of the CDR3 is 17 residues. Germline V gives CDR1 SEHNR, CDR2 FQNEAQ (reference sequence). Deletions cut 1 base from V and 7 bases from J, with 22 bases between. A remark on this clone: Its antigen remains unidentified.

Study conclusions and caveats: Under in vitro conditions, three CMV-associated chains were confirmed as specific for CMV antigens. TCR beta V- and J-gene trimming, according to a later analysis, was linked to a missense DCLRE1C variant.

With 60 Vbeta and 13 Jbeta primers, the PCR was carried out. In the original workflow: Later analysis identified tens of millions of unique TCR beta chains, about 10 million shared. Sequencing used immunoSEQ multiplex PCR; TCRdb keeps in-frame clones, though not all of them. V and J calls and clone size are as listed in that table; D and trimming were resolved from the DNA. The sample consists of some 120,000 clones, approximately 80% of them appearing once. This clonotype was sampled from a man in his thirties or forties in good health and CMV-seronegative. Sequencing input: PBMCs. The chain employs TRBV7-9 and TRBJ1-1; perhaps TRBD1 as D (5 bases). The CDR3 loop reads CASSLVLGGVPNLEAFF. The CDR3 DNA follows: TGTGCCAGCAGCTTAGTTCTGGGGGGGGTCCCGAATCTTGAAGCTTTCTTT.